Below, 10 T cell receptor beta chains from the same sample are listed, as sequenced in a study of response to subunit inactivated influenza vaccine. Via MiXCR, TCRdb re-called the RT-PCR reads, giving one row per CDR3 protein. In the table there are approximately 730,000 distinct CDR3 sequences, approximately 14% of which are singletons. The sample was PBMCs from blood, taken approximately 15 days before vaccination. The receptors come from a middle-aged man who received an inactivated influenza vaccine.

The genes are TRBV4-2 and TRBJ2-4, with D perhaps being TRBD1 or TRBD2 (5 bases each). V was pared by 0 bases and J by 6 bases, with 12 bases between. The germline CDR1 and CDR2 sequences are LGHNA and YNFKEQ. This CDR3 contains 15 residues. The chain's CDR3 is CASSQDRDAANIQYF. CDR3 DNA sequence: TGTGCCAGCAGCCAAGATCGGGACGCCGCAAACATTCAGTACTTC.

The chain carries TRBV6-5 and TRBJ2-1; 14 bases line up with TRBD2. CDR3 length: 17 residues. The J segment lost 6 bases and the V segment lost 0 bases, leaving 4 bases of the junction unmatched. Germline lookup yields CDR1 MNHEY and CDR2 SVGAGI. For the CDR3, the DNA is TGTGCCAGCAGTTACTCGAGACTAGCGGGAGGGCCCAATGAGCAGTTCTTC. It translates to CASSYSRLAGGPNEQFF.

This chain connects TRBV4-3 to TRBJ2-2; the match to TRBD1 covers 7 bases. V trimming: 4 bases; J trimming: 0 bases; junction bases outside the gene matches: 5. From germline, CDR1 is LGHNA and CDR2 YSLEER. CDR3 length equals 16 residues. The CDR3 sequence: CASSLTGTANTGELFF. The CDR3 DNA reads as TGCGCCAGCAGCCTCACCGGGACAGCGAACACCGGGGAGCTGTTTTTT.

In its sample, this clonotype was seen a few times. The chain links TRBV6-1 to TRBJ1-1; the match to TRBD1 covers 7 bases. CDR3 length: 13 amino acids. Germline trimming cut 2 bases from V and 6 bases from J; bases unmatched to any gene: 3. Germline assignment: CDR1 MNHNS and CDR2 SASEGT. The chain's CDR3 is CASSERRGPEAFF. In DNA, the CDR3 is TGTGCCAGCAGTGAAAGGAGGGGGCCTGAAGCTTTCTTT.

The V call is TRBV27, the J call TRBJ2-1; 8 bases match TRBD2. Germline V gene lookup returns CDR1 MNHEY and CDR2 SMNVEV (reference sequence). The CDR3 extends over 14 amino acids. The ends lost 4 bases at V and 11 bases at J; junction bases unmatched: 10. Here the CDR3 reads CASSSFVVAGKQFF. The CDR3 DNA sequence: TGTGCCAGCAGTTCGTTTGTGGTAGCGGGAAAGCAGTTCTTC.

This sequence joins TRBV4-3 and TRBJ2-7, with D unresolved. The CDR3 length is 10 residues. Germline-derived CDR1 and CDR2 are LGHNA and YSLEER. The germline V and J ends were trimmed by 9 bases and 6 bases, with 9 bases remaining between them. The CDR3 region has the DNA TGCGCCAGTTTACGTATCGAGCAGTACTTC. Translating it yields CASLRIEQYF.

This clonotype was found many times. The chain employs TRBV11-2 and TRBJ2-2; D is uncertain. The CDR3 is 14 amino acids. Germline assignment: CDR1 SGHAT and CDR2 FQNNGV. Trimming shortened V by 3 bases and J by 2 bases, and 7 bases separated the two germline ends. The CDR3 DNA sequence: TGTGCCAGCAGCTTTAGACATAACACCGGGGAGCTGTTTTTT. Amino acid sequence: CASSFRHNTGELFF.

There are many counts of this clonotype. This chain joins TRBV2 and TRBJ1-2, with D tentatively TRBD1 (5 bases). Germline values: CDR1 SNHLY, CDR2 FYNNEI. The CDR3 length is 17 residues. V shed 2 bases and J shed 3 bases, with 19 bases lying between them. Written as DNA, the CDR3 is TGTGCCAGCAGTGAAATGGGGCCGCCGACCTCAGACTATGGCTACACCTTC. It yields the protein CASSEMGPPTSDYGYTF.

This clonotype was detected only a few times. The V call is TRBV29-1, the J call TRBJ2-5, with no clear D. The CDR3 contains 12 residues. The germline V gene encodes CDR1 SQVTM and CDR2 ANQGSEA. The germline V and J ends were trimmed by 6 bases and 4 bases, with 12 bases remaining between them. Here the CDR3 reads CSVTGVGETQYF. As DNA, the CDR3 is TGCAGCGTCACCGGTGTAGGAGAGACCCAGTACTTC. Variable domain in full (rest from reference TRBV29-1 and TRBJ2-5): SAVISQKPSRDICQRGTSLTIQCQVDSQVTMMFWYRQQPGQSLTLIATANQGSEATYESGFVIDKFPISRPNLTFSTLTVSNMSPEDSSIYLCSVTGVGETQYFGPGTRLLVL.

This clonotype was seen only a few times. The chain couples TRBV7-9 to TRBJ2-7; D assignment may be TRBD1 or TRBD2 (5 bases each). Per the germline V gene, CDR1 is SEHNR and CDR2 is FQNEAQ (reference sequence). V dropped 5 bases and J dropped 4 bases, with 18 bases sitting between them. The CDR3 contains 15 residues. CDR3 protein: CASSVSGPSPYEQYF. CDR3 in DNA: TGTGCCAGCAGCGTCTCGGGACCCTCCCCTTACGAGCAGTACTTC.